The entry that follows covers one TCR beta chain sequence. Its antigen remains unknown. The entry originates in a study of spatial heterogeneity in lung cancer. As to time point: sample taken at primary tumor resection. Without sorting, whole RNA was sequenced from tumor, nontumor lung or frozen PBMC. One entry per CDR3 protein results from TCRdb running MiXCR on the 5' RACE reads. This sample has about 50,000 distinct CDR3 sequences, with less than 9% found just once. Study results and caveats: Whereas they appeared in blood less at follow-up, ubiquitous expanded tumor TCRs appeared there more at resection.

This CDR3 contains 15 residues. Germline loops: CDR1 SGHDT, CDR2 YYEEEE. V gave up 4 bases and J gave up 0 bases, with 13 bases separating them. This specimen consisted of PBMCs, obtained at surgery. The rearrangement uses TRBV5-6 and TRBJ1-1; no firm D call. This TCR derives from a female donor with early-stage non-small cell lung cancer. The CDR3 region is CASSVLRIMNTEAFF. In DNA, the CDR3 is TGTGCCAGCAGCGTGCTCAGGATTATGAACACTGAAGCTTTCTTT.